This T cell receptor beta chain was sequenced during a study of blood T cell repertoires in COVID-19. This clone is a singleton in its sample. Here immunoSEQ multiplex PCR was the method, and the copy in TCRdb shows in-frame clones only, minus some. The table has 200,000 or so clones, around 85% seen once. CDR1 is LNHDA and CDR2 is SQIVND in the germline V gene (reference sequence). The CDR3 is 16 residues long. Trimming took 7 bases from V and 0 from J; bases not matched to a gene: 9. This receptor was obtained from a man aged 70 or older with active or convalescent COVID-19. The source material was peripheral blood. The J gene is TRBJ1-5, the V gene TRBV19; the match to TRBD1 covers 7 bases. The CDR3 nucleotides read TGTGCCAGTACCGACTCGACAGGGCCTAGCAATCAGCCCCAGCATTTT. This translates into CASTDSTGPSNQPQHF.